This T cell receptor beta chain was recovered during a study of radiation and T cells in renal cell carcinoma. Study-wide context: Nephrectomy followed 15 Gy stereotactic body radiation by 4 weeks. Study observations and caveats: In blood, top tumor clones expanded by 2 weeks, shrinking by 4.

On this clone: Its antigen is unidentified.

Time point in this sample: baseline pretreatment blood. Documented treatment: 15 Gy SBRT to primary tumor, nephrectomy 4 weeks later. After SBRT, blood was collected at 2 and 4 weeks, plus baseline. The tumor was a clear cell renal cell carcinoma. The repertoire was sequenced with immunoSEQ multiplex PCR; TCRdb's copy has only in-frame clones and lacks some. The table includes about 91,000 clones, approximately 80% detected once. J gave up 5 bases and V 3 bases, and 6 bases lay outside the gene matches. Germline values: CDR1 SGHTA, CDR2 FQGNSA. The CDR3 sequence is 15 residues long. Sequencing was performed on blood, taken from a patient whose treatment included radiotherapy and nephrectomy. The source is a man aged 60 to 75 with renal cell carcinoma. The chain uses TRBV7-2 and TRBJ2-3, with 9 bases that match TRBD2. CDR3 amino acids: CASSFPVLAGDTQYF. The CDR3 DNA sequence: TGTGCCAGCAGCTTCCCGGTACTAGCGGGAGATACGCAGTATTTT.